A single sample gave rise to the 22 T cell receptor beta chains below, sequenced in a study of OX40 agonist ivuxolimab in advanced cancers. The table came from immunoSEQ multiplex PCR; TCRdb's copy has only in-frame clones and leaves some out. The data hold roughly 81,000 clones, with more than 75% observed a single time. The sample here was CD4+ or CD8+ T cells sorted from blood, taken in a trial of the OX40 agonist ivuxolimab. These receptors were collected from an adult with an advanced solid tumor such as melanoma, head and neck, liver or kidney cancer.

CDR3 in amino acids: CASSSEGARVQYF. CDR3 DNA sequence: TGCGCCAGCAGCTCGGAAGGGGCTCGAGTTCAGTACTTC. The chain is built from TRBV5-1 and TRBJ2-4, with D maybe TRBD1 (5 bases). The CDR3 runs to 13 residues. CDR1 and CDR2 from the germline V gene are SGHRS and YFSETQ. V was cut by 3 bases and J by 11 bases, with 15 bases left in between.

V gene TRBV6-1 combines with J gene TRBJ1-1; TRBD1 aligns across 9 bases. The CDR3 covers 16 residues. Germline CDR1 reads MNHNS; CDR2 reads SASEGT. The junction had 10 bases not matched to a gene; V was cut back by 4 bases and J by 4 bases. The CDR3 loop reads CASSAENRGLSTEAFF. The CDR3 DNA follows: TGTGCCAGCAGTGCCGAAAACAGGGGGCTGTCCACTGAAGCTTTCTTT.

The CDR3 DNA sequence: TGTGCCAGCAGCATCAGGGGGCGCGGTACCGGGGAGCTGTTTTTT. Residues: CASSIRGRGTGELFF. The gene calls are TRBV7-6 and TRBJ2-2; 8 positions match TRBD1. The CDR3 is made up of 15 amino acids. V was pared by 5 bases and J by 5 bases, with 7 bases of the junction left unmatched. The germline V gene has CDR1 SGHVS and CDR2 FNYEAQ.

The genes are TRBV23-1 and TRBJ1-1; D gene ambiguous. TRBV23-1 is annotated as an ORF whose role is uncertain. The V end lost 0 bases, the J end lost 4 bases, and 18 bases lay between the germline ends. The CDR3 runs 17 residues. The CDR3 DNA sequence: TGCGCCAGCAGTCAATCGTCGGCGGACGGAGTAGCCACTGAAGCTTTCTTT. Translation: CASSQSSADGVATEAFF.

The V gene is TRBV7-2, the J gene TRBJ2-7; 9 nucleotides line up with TRBD1. The CDR3 spans 15 residues. The V and J ends lost 6 bases and 4 bases, in that order; junction bases with no gene match: 10. Germline CDR1 and CDR2: SGHTA and FQGNSA. The CDR3 spells CASRPRTGATYEQYF. The DNA of the CDR3 is TGTGCCAGCAGACCACGGACAGGGGCGACTTACGAGCAGTACTTC.

The chain has TRBV28 and TRBJ2-1; D not resolved. The CDR3 totals 11 residues. V lost 7 bases and J lost 9, with 10 bases in between. The germline V gene has CDR1 MDHEN and CDR2 SYDVKM. CDR3 in DNA: TGTGCCAGCACCCAGGAATTTGAGCAGTTCTTC. It specifies CASTQEFEQFF.

V and J are TRBV2 and TRBJ1-1; possibly TRBD1 for D (5 bases). Trimming took off 5 bases at V and 11 bases at J, with 9 bases between the two ends. The CDR3 has 10 residues. Germline CDR1 reads SNHLY; CDR2 reads FYNNEI. CDR3 protein: CASSLGEAFF. In nucleotides, the CDR3 is TGTGCCAGCAGTCTAGGGGAGGCTTTCTTT.

The chain carries TRBV7-2 and TRBJ2-5, with TRBD2 matching 9 bases. V lost 5 bases to trimming and J lost 2 bases; unmatched junction nucleotides: 6. This CDR3 contains 15 residues. CDR1 and CDR2 from the germline V gene are SGHTA and FQGNSA. CDR3 region: CASSRPAGGQETQYF. The CDR3 nucleotides are TGTGCCAGCAGCCGACCGGCGGGGGGGCAAGAGACCCAGTACTTC. Looking up the rest from reference TRBV7-2 and TRBJ2-5 gives the full variable domain: GAGVSQSPSNKVTEKGKDVELRCDPISGHTALYWYRQSLGQGLEFLIYFQGNSAPDKSGLPSDRFSAERTGGSVSTLTIQRTQQEDSAVYLCASSRPAGGQETQYFGPGTRLLVL.

This chain links TRBV4-3 with TRBJ2-2; D is ambiguous. The germline V gene encodes CDR1 LGHNA and CDR2 YSLEER. The CDR3 consists of 16 residues. V lost 0 bases and J 0 bases, leaving 8 bases between the germline ends. DNA for the CDR3: TGCGCCAGCAGCCAAGAGTCAGTCTCGAACACCGGGGAGCTGTTTTTT. This sequence encodes CASSQESVSNTGELFF.

This chain uses TRBV6-5 with TRBJ2-5; 8 bases agree with TRBD2. V dropped 8 bases and J dropped 5; count of bases not matched to a gene: 4. The CDR3 runs to 12 residues. The germline V gene has CDR1 MNHEY and CDR2 SVGAGI. The DNA of the CDR3 is TGTGCCAGCCGGGGGGGTGCGGAGACCCAGTACTTC. Translated: CASRGGAETQYF.

The V gene is TRBV7-9, the J gene TRBJ2-1, with unresolved D. The CDR3 runs to 17 residues. Germline assignment: CDR1 SEHNR and CDR2 FQNEAQ (reference sequence). Trimming took 0 bases from V and 6 from J, leaving 18 bases between them. The CDR3 protein is CASSLAKSKSVSNEQFF. CDR3 sequence (DNA): TGTGCCAGCAGCTTAGCTAAATCCAAATCAGTTTCCAATGAGCAGTTCTTC.

In this sample, this clone turned up a few times. The chain links TRBV21-1 to TRBJ1-4. TRBV21-1 is listed as a pseudogene. The CDR3 length is 15 residues. The CDR3 DNA reads as TGTGCCAGCCAAAAGGCTGGGTCCTGGTGGGAAAAACTGTTTTTT. Its protein is CASQKAGSWWEKLFF.

The genes are TRBV7-2 and TRBJ2-3; TRBD1 aligns across 10 bases. V gave up 5 bases and J gave up 6 bases; unmatched junction bases: 2. Germline V gene sequence: CDR1 SGHTA, CDR2 FQGNSA. This CDR3 spans 13 amino acids. Here the CDR3 reads CASSMDRGDTQYF. The CDR3 DNA sequence: TGTGCCAGCAGCATGGACAGGGGGGATACGCAGTATTTT.

The chain couples TRBV10-3 to TRBJ2-5; TRBD2 aligns across 7 bases. V shed 3 bases and J 1 base; nucleotides not matched to a gene: 17. The CDR3 spans 19 residues. CDR1 is ENHRY and CDR2 is SYGVKD in the germline V gene. The DNA for the CDR3 is TGTGCCATCAGTGATTTACAGCGGGGTGTGGGAATAGGCCAAGAGACCCAGTACTTC. This translates into CAISDLQRGVGIGQETQYF.

A note on this clone: Compared with germline, one end of the junction differs, possibly owing to a read error. Other DNA sequences in the sample encode the same CDR3. The rearrangement joins TRBV29-1 to TRBJ1-1, with TRBD1 as a possible D gene (5 bases). Germline lookup yields CDR1 SQVTM and CDR2 ANQGSEA. The CDR3 runs to 10 residues. CDR3 in DNA: TGCAGCGTTGTGGACACTGAAGCTTTCTTC. Encoded protein: CSVVDTEAFF.

This sequence joins TRBV7-9 and TRBJ2-1; TRBD2 is a possible D gene (7 bases). Germline assignment: CDR1 SEHNR and CDR2 FQNEAQ (reference sequence). The V gene lost 5 bases and the J gene lost 7 bases, with 18 bases spanning the gap. CDR3 length equals 15 residues. The CDR3 loop reads CASSPLGGPGNEQFF. CDR3 DNA: TGTGCCAGCAGCCCCCTGGGGGGGCCGGGGAATGAGCAGTTCTTC.

This clone has a single count. The CDR3, as DNA: TGTGCCAGCTCAGAGCGGATGAACACTGAAGCTTTCTTT. Its protein is CASSERMNTEAFF. The V call is TRBV18, the J call TRBJ1-1, with D unclear. The CDR3 spans 13 residues. V lost 5 bases and J 0 bases, leaving 7 bases between the germline ends. In germline, CDR1 is KGHSH, CDR2 LQKENI.

DNA of the CDR3: TGTGCCAGCAGTCCGGACCGGAGGGGGGACTACAAAGAGACCCAGTACTTC. Translating gives CASSPDRRGDYKETQYF. This chain uses TRBV2 with TRBJ2-5, with D perhaps matching TRBD2 (7 bases). Germline CDR1 reads SNHLY; CDR2 reads FYNNEI. Trimming left V 5 bases short and J 3 bases short, with 22 bases between. The CDR3 contains 17 residues. Variable domain in full (rest from reference TRBV2 and TRBJ2-5): EPEVTQTPSHQVTQMGQEVILRCVPISNHLYFYWYRQILGQKVEFLVSFYNNEISEKSEIFDDQFSVERPDGSNFTLKIRSTKLEDSAMYFCASSPDRRGDYKETQYFGPGTRLLVL.

The genes are TRBV2 and TRBJ2-4; possibly TRBD1 or TRBD2 for D (6 bases each). Germline CDR1 and CDR2: SNHLY and FYNNEI. This CDR3 region has 15 residues. V lost 8 bases, J lost 5 bases, and 19 bases lay in between. CDR3 DNA sequence: TGTGCCAGCCGACTATCGGGGGCAGACCAAAACATTCAGTACTTC. This encodes CASRLSGADQNIQYF.

The genes are TRBV5-1 and TRBJ1-3; no firm D call. Germline V gene sequence: CDR1 SGHRS, CDR2 YFSETQ. The length of the CDR3 is 13 residues. Trimming shortened V by 0 bases and J by 4 bases, and 5 bases separated the two germline ends. In DNA form, the CDR3 reads TGCGCCAGCAGCTTGGAACAGGGAAACACCATATATTTT. Translated: CASSLEQGNTIYF. Complete variable domain (other parts from reference TRBV5-1 and TRBJ1-3): KAGVTQTPRYLIKTRGQQVTLSCSPISGHRSVSWYQQTPGQGLQFLFEYFSETQRNKGNFPGRFSGRQFSNSRSEMNVSTLELGDSALYLCASSLEQGNTIYFGEGSWLTVV.

The rearrangement links TRBV5-5 to TRBJ2-4; a possible D gene is TRBD2 (6 bases). CDR1 and CDR2 from the germline V gene are SGHKS and YYEKEE (reference sequence). Trimming took off 3 bases at V and 5 bases at J, with 15 bases between the two ends. The CDR3 loop spans 15 amino acids. CDR3 sequence: CASSSGLSGQNIQYF. The CDR3 DNA sequence: TGTGCCAGCAGCTCGGGATTGAGCGGGCAAAACATTCAGTACTTC. The full variable domain, with the rest looked up from reference TRBV5-5 and TRBJ2-4, is DAGVTQSPTHLIKTRGQQVTLRCSPISGHKSVSWYQQVLGQGPQFIFQYYEKEERGRGNFPDRFSARQFPNYSSELNVNALLLGDSALYLCASSSGLSGQNIQYFGAGTRLSVL.

The chain combines TRBV6-5 with TRBJ2-3, with D perhaps TRBD2 (7 bases). The germline gives CDR1 MNHEY, CDR2 SVGAGI. The CDR3 is made up of 14 amino acids. The V end was cut by 8 bases, the J end by 4 bases, with 16 bases between. The CDR3 reads CASRSGGAADTQYF. The CDR3 DNA reads TGTGCCAGCCGTTCTGGGGGGGCCGCAGATACGCAGTATTTT.